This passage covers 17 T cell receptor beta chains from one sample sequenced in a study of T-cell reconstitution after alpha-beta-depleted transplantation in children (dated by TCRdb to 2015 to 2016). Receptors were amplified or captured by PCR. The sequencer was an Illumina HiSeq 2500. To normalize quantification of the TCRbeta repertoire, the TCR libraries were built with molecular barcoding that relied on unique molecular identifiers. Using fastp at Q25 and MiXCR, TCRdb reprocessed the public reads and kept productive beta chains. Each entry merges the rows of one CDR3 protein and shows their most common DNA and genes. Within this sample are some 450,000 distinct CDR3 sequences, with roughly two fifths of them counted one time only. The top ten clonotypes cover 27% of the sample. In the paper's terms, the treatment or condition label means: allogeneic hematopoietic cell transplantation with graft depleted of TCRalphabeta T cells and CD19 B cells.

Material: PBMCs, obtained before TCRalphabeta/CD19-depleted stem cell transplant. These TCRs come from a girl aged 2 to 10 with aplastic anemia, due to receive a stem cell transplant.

CDR3 in amino acids: CSARDYIRGQIEAFF. In DNA, the CDR3 is TGCAGTGCTAGGGACTACATCAGGGGGCAGATTGAAGCTTTCTTT. The chain recombines TRBV20-1 with TRBJ1-1; the match to TRBD1 covers 8 bases. Losses at the gene ends were 3 bases for V and 7 bases for J; bases not matched to a gene: 13. The CDR3 is 15 amino acids. CDR1 and CDR2 (germline): DFQATT, SNEGSKA (reference sequence).

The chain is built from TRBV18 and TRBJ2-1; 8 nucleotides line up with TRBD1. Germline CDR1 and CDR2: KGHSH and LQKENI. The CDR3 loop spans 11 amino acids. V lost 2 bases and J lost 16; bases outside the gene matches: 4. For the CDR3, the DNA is TGTGCCAGCTCACCAGGACAGGGAGGCTTCTTC. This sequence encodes CASSPGQGGFF.

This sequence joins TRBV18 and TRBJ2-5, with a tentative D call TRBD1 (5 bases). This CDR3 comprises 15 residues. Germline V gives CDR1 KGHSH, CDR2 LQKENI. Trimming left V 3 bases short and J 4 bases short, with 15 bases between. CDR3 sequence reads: CASSPRQGLGETQYF. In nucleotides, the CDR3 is TGTGCCAGCTCACCGAGGCAGGGTTTAGGAGAGACCCAGTACTTC.

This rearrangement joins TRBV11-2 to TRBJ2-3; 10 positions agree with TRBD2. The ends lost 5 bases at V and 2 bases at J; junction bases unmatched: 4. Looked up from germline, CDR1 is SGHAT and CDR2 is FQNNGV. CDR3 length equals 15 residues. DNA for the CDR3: TGTGCCAGCAGCCGGACTAGCGGCCCCACAGATACGCAGTATTTT. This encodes CASSRTSGPTDTQYF.

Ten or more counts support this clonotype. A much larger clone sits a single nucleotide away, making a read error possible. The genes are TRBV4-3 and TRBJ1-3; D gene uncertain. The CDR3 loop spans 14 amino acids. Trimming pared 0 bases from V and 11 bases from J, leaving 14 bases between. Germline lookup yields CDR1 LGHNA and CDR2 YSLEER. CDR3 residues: CASSQDTPANPIYF. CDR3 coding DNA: TGCGCCAGCAGCCAAGATACGCCTGCTAACCCCATATATTTT.

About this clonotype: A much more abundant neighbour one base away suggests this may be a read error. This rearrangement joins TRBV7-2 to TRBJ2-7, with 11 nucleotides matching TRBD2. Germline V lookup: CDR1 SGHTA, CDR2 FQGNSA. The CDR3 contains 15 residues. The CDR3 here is CASSQGLAASYEHYF. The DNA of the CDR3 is TGTGCCAGCAGCCAGGGACTAGCGGCCTCCTACGAGCATTACTTC.

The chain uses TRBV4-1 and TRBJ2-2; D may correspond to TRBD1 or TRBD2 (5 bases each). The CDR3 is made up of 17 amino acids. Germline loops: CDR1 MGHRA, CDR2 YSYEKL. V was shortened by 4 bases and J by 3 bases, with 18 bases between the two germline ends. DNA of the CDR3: TGCGCCAGCAGCCCCCCCTTTGGGCAGGGAGACACCGGGGAGCTGTTTTTT. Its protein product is CASSPPFGQGDTGELFF.

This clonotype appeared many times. CDR3 DNA: TGCAGTGCTAGCTCGCGGGCGGAACACACAGATACGCAGTATTTT. This translates into CSASSRAEHTDTQYF. The V gene is TRBV20-1, the J gene TRBJ2-3, with a possible D match to TRBD2 (5 bases). This CDR3 is 15 amino acids long. CDR1 is DFQATT, CDR2 SNEGSKA, per germline (reference sequence). V was trimmed by 3 bases and J by 2 bases, leaving 15 bases between them.

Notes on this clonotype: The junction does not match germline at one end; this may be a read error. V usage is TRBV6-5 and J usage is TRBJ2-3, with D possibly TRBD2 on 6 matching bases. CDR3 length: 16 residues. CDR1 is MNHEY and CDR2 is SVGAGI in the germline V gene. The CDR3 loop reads CASSYYGGVNTDTQYF. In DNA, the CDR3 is TGTGCCAGCAGTTACTACGGCGGGGTCAACACAGACACGCAGTATTTT.

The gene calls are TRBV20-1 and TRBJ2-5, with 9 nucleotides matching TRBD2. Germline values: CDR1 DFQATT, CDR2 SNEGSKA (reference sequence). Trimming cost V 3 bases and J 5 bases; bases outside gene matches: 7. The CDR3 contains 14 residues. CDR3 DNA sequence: TGCAGTGCTAGGAGGCGGGAGGGCCTTGAGACCCAGTACTTC. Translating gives CSARRREGLETQYF.

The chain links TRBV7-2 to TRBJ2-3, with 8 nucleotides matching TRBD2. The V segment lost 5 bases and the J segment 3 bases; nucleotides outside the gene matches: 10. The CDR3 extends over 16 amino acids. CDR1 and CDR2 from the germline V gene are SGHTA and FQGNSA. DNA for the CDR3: TGTGCCAGCAGCGCCCGACTAGCGAGGGGAACAGATACGCAGTATTTT. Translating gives CASSARLARGTDTQYF.

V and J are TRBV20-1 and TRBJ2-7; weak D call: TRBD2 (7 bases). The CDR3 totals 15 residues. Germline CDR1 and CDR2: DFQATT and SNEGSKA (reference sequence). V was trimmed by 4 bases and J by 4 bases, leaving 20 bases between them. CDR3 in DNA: TGCAGTGCTAAGGGGGACCTAGCGGACTTTTACGAGCAGTACTTC. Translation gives CSAKGDLADFYEQYF.

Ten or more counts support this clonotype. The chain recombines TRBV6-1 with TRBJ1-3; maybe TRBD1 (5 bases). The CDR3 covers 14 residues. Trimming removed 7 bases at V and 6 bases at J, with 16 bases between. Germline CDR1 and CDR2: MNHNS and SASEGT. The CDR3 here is CASNRGESANTIYF. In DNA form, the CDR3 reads TGTGCCAGCAACCGAGGGGAGAGTGCAAACACCATATATTTT.

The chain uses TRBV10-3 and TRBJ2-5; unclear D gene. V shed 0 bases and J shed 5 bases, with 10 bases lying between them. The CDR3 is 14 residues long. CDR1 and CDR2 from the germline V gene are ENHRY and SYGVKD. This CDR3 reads CAISESGQGETQYF. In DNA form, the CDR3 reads TGTGCCATCAGTGAGTCTGGTCAAGGGGAGACCCAGTACTTC.

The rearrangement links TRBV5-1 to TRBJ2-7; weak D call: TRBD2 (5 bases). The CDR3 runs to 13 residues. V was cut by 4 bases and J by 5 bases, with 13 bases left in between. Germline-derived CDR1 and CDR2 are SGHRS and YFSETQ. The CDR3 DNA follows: TGCGCCAGCAGCGAGGGCGCAGGCGACGAGCAGTACTTC. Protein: CASSEGAGDEQYF.

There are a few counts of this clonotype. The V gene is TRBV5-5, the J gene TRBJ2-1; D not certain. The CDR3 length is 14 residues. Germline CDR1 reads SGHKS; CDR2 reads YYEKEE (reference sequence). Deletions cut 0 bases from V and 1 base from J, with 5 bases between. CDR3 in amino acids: CASSLEVSYNEQFF. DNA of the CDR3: TGTGCCAGCAGCTTGGAGGTTTCCTACAATGAGCAGTTCTTC.

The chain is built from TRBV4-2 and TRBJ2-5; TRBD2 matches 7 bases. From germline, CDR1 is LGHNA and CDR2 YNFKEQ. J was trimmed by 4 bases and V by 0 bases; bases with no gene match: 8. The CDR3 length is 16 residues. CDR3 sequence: CASSQDSAGVGETQYF. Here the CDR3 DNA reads TGTGCCAGCAGCCAAGATAGTGCGGGAGTGGGAGAGACCCAGTACTTC.